The subject of this entry is one T cell receptor (beta chain). The CDR3 spans 14 residues. V was pared by 5 bases and J by 7 bases, with 17 bases between. Germline lookup yields CDR1 SEHNR and CDR2 FQNEAQ (reference sequence). Combining a sample-barcoded 5' primer with a J-beta primer mix, a second PCR ran for roughly 7 to 12 cycles. TCRdb re-called the 5' RACE reads with MiXCR, one entry per CDR3 protein. There are 1 million to 1.2 million distinct CDR3 sequences in the sample; about two fifths occur only once, and about an eighth lies in the top ten. This entry belongs to a study of blood T cells in healthy people across ages.

The gene calls are TRBV7-9 and TRBJ1-2; D uncertain. The receptor's source is a man younger than 35 in good health. Input material: blood. CDR3 region: CASSLLGELGGYTF. The CDR3 DNA follows: TGTGCCAGCAGCCTCCTTGGGGAGTTAGGTGGCTACACCTTC.